These T cell receptor beta chains were read from a single sample in a study of shared clonotypes between healthy human individuals. Here immunoSEQ multiplex PCR was the method, and the copy in TCRdb shows in-frame clones only, minus some. Seen here are over a million clones, about 80% observed once, and the top ten hold around 0.6%. What was sequenced was memory CD4+ T cells from PBMCs. The receptors here all came from a young man in good health. Some clones in this sample may be carry-over from other donors' samples. CDR3s include the opening cysteine and the closing phenylalanine or tryptophan. Each record gives: J gene, clone size, D gene, V gene, CDR3 protein, CDR3 DNA. D genes are given only for firm matches. Size is stated for part of the rows, as once, few or many counts, or as a class when the clone is expanded.

>TRBJ2-7|NA|TRBD1|TRBV30
CAWSRAGGSYEQYF
TGTGCCTGGAGTAGGGCAGGGGGCTCCTACGAGCAGTACTTC
>TRBJ2-1|NA|NA|TRBV7-2
CASSLIWQNNEQFF
TGTGCCAGCAGCTTAATATGGCAGAACAATGAGCAGTTCTTC
>TRBJ2-2|NA|TRBD1|TRBV7-7
CASSLTQGETGELFF
TGTGCCAGCAGCTTAACACAGGGGGAAACCGGGGAGCTGTTTTTT
>TRBJ1-2|NA|TRBD1|TRBV5-1
CASSASGTGKTLGGYTF
TGCGCCAGCAGCGCCTCCGGGACAGGGAAGACTTTGGGTGGCTACACCTTC
>TRBJ1-1|NA|NA|TRBV13
CASSLQGREAFF
TGTGCCAGCAGCTTGCAGGGCCGAGAAGCTTTCTTT
>TRBJ2-7|NA|TRBD2|TRBV7-2
CASSSSGSRYEQYF
TGTGCCAGCAGTTCTAGCGGGAGTAGGTACGAGCAGTACTTC
>TRBJ1-4|few|TRBD1|TRBV30
CAGDRGSEKLFF
TGTGCCGGGGACAGGGGAAGCGAAAAACTGTTTTTT
>TRBJ1-1|NA|NA|TRBV4-3
CASSQDGGHLNTEAFF
TGCGCCAGCAGCCAAGATGGGGGACACTTGAACACTGAAGCTTTCTTT
>TRBJ1-1|NA|NA|TRBV19
CASSIGTADTEAFF
TGTGCCAGTAGTATAGGCACCGCGGACACTGAAGCTTTCTTT
>TRBJ2-1|NA|NA|TRBV2
CASNEAPVKEQFF
TGTGCCAGCAATGAAGCCCCCGTGAAGGAGCAGTTCTTC
>TRBJ2-3|NA|NA|TRBV11-2
CASSSGKRRSTDTQYF
TGTGCCAGCAGCTCCGGGAAGCGGAGGAGCACAGATACGCAGTATTTT
>TRBJ2-1|NA|NA|TRBV21-1
CASSKGVLAGVYPPYNEQFF
TGTGCCAGCAGCAAAGGGGTTCTAGCGGGAGTATACCCTCCCTACAATGAGCAGTTCTTC
>TRBJ2-3|NA|NA|TRBV6-5
CVSSSVESTQYF
TGTGTCAGCAGTTCCGTCGAGTCTACGCAGTATTTT
>TRBJ1-2|NA|TRBD1|TRBV5-1
CASSLRDRGYTF
TGCGCCAGCAGCTTAAGGGACAGAGGCTACACCTTC
>TRBJ1-5|many|TRBD1|TRBV10-3
CAISEGQGLSSNQPQHF
TGTGCCATCAGTGAGGGACAGGGGCTTTCAAGCAATCAGCCCCAGCATTTT
>TRBJ1-5|NA|NA|TRBV28
CASSPPTGASSGNQPQHF
TGTGCCAGCAGCCCCCCTACGGGGGCGAGTAGTGGCAATCAGCCCCAGCATTTT